This T cell receptor (beta chain) was obtained from a study of cytomegalovirus exposure and HLA in healthy donors. On the study more broadly: It was reported in a later analysis that the same platform had been used for the 120 validation repertoires as for the approximately 670 first-cohort repertoires.

The study, taken as a whole, reports: A later analysis found first-cohort TCR clusters tended to co-occur in the 120 validation repertoires. Altogether, about 160 TCR beta chains were recorded as cytomegalovirus-associated.

Concerning this clone: Its target is not known.

Libraries were prepared by immunoSEQ multiplex PCR; TCRdb keeps only in-frame clonotypes and omits some of them. The sample includes fewer than 200,000 clones, around nine tenths seen only once; the top ten take approximately 2%. Per germline, CDR1 MNHEY and CDR2 SVGAGI. V was pared by 4 bases and J by 1 base, with 2 bases of the junction left unmatched. The CDR3 is 14 residues long. These donors were members of the roughly 120-subject validation cohort, a group separate from the approximately 700-subject first cohort. The sequencing sample was made of PBMCs. This TCR was recovered from a woman aged 18-35 years in good health and CMV-seronegative. The chain is built from TRBV6-5 and TRBJ1-1; TRBD1 agrees at 8 bases. CDR3 coding DNA: TGTGCCAGCAGTTTGGGACAGGCGAACACTGAAGCTTTCTTT. Its translation is CASSLGQANTEAFF.